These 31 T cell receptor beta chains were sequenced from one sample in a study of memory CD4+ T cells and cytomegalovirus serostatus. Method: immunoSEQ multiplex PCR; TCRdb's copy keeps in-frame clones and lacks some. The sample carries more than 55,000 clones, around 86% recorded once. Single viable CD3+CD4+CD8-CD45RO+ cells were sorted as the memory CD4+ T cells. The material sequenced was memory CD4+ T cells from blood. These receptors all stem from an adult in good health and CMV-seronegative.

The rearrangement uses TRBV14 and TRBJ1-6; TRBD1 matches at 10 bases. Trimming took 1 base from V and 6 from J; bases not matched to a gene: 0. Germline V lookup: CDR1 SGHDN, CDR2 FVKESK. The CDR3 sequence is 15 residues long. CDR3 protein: CASSQGQGANSPLHF. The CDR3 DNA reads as TGTGCCAGCAGCCAAGGACAGGGGGCTAATTCACCCCTCCACTTT.

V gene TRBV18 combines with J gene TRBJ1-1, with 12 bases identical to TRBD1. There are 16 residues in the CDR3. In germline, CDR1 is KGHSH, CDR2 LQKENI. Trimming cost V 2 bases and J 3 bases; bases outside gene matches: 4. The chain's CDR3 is CASSPGTGGRDTEAFF. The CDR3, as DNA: TGTGCCAGCTCACCAGGGACAGGGGGCCGGGACACTGAAGCTTTCTTT.

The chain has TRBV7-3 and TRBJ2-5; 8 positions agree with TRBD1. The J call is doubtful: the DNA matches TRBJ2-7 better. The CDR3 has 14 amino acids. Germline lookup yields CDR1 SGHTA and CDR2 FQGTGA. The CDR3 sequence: CASSLGQGNYEQYF. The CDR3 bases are TGTGCCAGCAGCTTAGGACAGGGCAACTACGAGCAGTACTTC.

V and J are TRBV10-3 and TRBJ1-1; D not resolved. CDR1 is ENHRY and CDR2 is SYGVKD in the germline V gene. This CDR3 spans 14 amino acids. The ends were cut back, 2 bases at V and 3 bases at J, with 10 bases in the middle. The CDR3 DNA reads TGTGCCATCAGTGAGCGGGCGCTCGACACTGAAGCTTTCTTT. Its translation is CAISERALDTEAFF.

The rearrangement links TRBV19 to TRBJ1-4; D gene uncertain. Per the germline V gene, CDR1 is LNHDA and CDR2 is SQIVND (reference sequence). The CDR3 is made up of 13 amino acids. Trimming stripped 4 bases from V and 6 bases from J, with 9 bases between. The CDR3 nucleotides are TGTGCCAGTAGTACAGACAAGGATGAAAAACTGTTTTTT. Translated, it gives CASSTDKDEKLFF.

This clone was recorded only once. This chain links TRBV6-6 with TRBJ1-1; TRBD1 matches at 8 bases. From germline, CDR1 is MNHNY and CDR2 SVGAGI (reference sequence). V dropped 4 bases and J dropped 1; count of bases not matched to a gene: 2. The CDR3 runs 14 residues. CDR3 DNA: TGTGCCAGCAGTTGGGACAGGACGAACACTGAAGCTTTCTTT. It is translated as CASSWDRTNTEAFF.

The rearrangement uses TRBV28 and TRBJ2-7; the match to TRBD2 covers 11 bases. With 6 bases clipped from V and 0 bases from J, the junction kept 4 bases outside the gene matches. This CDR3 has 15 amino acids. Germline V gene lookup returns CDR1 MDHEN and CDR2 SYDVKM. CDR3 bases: TGTGCCAGCAGGCAACTAGCGGGAGCCTCCTACGAGCAGTACTTC. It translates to CASRQLAGASYEQYF.

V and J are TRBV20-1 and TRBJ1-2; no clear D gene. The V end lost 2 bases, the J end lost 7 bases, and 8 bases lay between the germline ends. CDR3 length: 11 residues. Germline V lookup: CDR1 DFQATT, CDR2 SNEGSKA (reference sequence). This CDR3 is CSARLGSGYTF. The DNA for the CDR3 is TGCAGTGCTAGATTAGGGTCTGGCTACACCTTC.

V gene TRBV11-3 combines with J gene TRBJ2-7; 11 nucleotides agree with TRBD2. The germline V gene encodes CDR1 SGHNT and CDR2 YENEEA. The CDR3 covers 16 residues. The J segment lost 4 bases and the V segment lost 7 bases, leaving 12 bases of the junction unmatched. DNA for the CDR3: TGTGCCAGCACCGAAACTAGACTAGCGGGGCGATACGAGCAGTACTTC. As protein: CASTETRLAGRYEQYF. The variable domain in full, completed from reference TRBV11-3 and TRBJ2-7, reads EAGVVQSPRYKIIEKKQPVAFWCNPISGHNTLYWYLQNLGQGPELLIRYENEEAVDDSQLPKDRFSAERLKGVDSTLKIQPAELGDSAVYLCASTETRLAGRYEQYFGPGTRLTVT.

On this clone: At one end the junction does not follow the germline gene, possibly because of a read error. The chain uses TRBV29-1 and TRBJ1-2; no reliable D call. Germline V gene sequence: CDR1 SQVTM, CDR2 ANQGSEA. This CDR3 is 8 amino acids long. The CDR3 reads CSVDGRLF. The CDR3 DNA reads TGCAGCGTTGATGGCAGGCTCTTC.

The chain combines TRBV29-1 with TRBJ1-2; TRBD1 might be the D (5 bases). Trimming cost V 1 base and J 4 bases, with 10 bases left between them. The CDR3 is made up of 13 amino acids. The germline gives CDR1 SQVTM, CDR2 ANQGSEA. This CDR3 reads CSVEGAGFYGYTF. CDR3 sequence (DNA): TGCAGCGTTGAAGGGGCAGGGTTCTATGGCTACACCTTC.

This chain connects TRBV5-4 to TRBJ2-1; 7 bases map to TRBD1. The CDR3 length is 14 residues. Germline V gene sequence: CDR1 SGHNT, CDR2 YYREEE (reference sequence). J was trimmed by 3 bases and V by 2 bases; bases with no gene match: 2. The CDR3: CASSFQGDYNEQFF. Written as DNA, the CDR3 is TGTGCCAGCAGCTTCCAGGGGGACTACAATGAGCAGTTCTTC.

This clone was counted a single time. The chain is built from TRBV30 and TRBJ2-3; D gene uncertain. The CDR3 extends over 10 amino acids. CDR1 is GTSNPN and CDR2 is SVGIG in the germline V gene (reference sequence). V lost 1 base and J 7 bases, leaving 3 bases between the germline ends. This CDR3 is CAWSGHTQYF. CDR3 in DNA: TGTGCCTGGAGTGGGCATACGCAGTATTTT.

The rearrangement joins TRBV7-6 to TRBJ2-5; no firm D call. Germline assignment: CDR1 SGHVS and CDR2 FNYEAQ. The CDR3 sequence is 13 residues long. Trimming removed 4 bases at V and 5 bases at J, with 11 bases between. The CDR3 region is CASSSMRVETQYF. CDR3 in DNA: TGTGCCAGCAGCTCAATGAGAGTGGAGACCCAGTACTTC.

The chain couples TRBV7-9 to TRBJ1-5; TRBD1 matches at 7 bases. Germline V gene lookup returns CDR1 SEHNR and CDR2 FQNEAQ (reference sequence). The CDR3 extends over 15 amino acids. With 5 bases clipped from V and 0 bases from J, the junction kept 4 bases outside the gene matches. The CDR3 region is CASSPQGNSNQPQHF. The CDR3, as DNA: TGTGCCAGCAGCCCACAGGGGAATAGCAATCAGCCCCAGCATTTT.

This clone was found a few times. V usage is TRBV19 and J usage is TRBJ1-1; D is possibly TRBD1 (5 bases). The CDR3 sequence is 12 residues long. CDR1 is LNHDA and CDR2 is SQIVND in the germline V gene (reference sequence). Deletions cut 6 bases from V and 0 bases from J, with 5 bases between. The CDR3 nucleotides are TGTGCCAGTAGACAGGTGAACACTGAAGCTTTCTTT. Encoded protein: CASRQVNTEAFF.

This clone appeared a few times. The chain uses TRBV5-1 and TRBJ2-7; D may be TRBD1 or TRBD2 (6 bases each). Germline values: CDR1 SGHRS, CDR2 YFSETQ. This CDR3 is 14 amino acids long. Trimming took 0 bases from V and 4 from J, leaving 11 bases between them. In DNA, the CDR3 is TGCGCCAGCAGCTTGGACAGGGAGGTGTACGAGCAGTACTTC. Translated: CASSLDREVYEQYF.

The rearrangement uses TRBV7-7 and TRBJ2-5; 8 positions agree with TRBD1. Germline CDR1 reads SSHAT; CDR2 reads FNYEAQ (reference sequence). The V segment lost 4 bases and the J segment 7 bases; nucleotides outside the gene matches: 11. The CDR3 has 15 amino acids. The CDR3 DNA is TGTGCCAGCAGCTCGAAATCGGACAGGGCAGCGACCCAGTACTTC. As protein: CASSSKSDRAATQYF.

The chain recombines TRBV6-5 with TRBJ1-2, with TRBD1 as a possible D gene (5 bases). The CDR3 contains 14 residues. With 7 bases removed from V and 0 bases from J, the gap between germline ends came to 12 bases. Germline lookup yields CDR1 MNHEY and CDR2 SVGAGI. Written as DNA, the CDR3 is TGTGCCAGCAACCCAGGGCTAGCTAACTATGGCTACACCTTC. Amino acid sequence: CASNPGLANYGYTF.

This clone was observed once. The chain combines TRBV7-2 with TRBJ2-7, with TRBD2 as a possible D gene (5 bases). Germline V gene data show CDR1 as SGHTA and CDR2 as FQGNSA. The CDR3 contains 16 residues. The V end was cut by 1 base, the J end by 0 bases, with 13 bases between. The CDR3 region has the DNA TGTGCCAGCAGCTTAGGTCCAGCGGCGAGCTCCTACGAGCAGTACTTC. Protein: CASSLGPAASSYEQYF.

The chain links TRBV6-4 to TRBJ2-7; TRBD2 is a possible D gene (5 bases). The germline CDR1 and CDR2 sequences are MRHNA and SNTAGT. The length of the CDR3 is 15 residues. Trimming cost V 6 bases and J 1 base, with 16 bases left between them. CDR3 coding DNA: TGTGCCAGCAGGAGAGAGGCAGAGGGTTCCTACGAGCAGTACTTC. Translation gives CASRREAEGSYEQYF.

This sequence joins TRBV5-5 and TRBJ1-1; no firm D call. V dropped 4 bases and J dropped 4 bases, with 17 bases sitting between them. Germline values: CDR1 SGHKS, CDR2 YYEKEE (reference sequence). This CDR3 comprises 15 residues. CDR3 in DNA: TGTGCCAGCAGCCCCAATCCCGGGTCCGTCACTGAAGCTTTCTTT. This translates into CASSPNPGSVTEAFF.

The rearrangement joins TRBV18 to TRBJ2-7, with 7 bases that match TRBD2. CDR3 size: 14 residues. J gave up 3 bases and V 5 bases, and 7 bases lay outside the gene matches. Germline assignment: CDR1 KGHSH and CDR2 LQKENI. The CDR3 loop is CASSAGLKGYEQYF. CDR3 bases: TGTGCCAGCTCAGCGGGACTAAAAGGCTACGAGCAGTACTTC.

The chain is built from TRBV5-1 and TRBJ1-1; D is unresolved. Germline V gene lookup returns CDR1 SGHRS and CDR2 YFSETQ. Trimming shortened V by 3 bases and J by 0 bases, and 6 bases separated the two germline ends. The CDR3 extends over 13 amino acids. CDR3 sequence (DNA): TGCGCCAGCAGCTCTCAGATGAACACTGAAGCTTTCTTT. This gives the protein CASSSQMNTEAFF.

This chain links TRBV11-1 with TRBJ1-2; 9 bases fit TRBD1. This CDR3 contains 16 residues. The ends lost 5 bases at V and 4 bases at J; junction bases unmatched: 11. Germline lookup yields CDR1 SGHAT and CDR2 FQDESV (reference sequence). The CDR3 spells CASSDARTGEAYGYTF. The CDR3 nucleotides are TGTGCCAGCAGCGATGCCAGGACAGGGGAGGCCTATGGCTACACCTTC.

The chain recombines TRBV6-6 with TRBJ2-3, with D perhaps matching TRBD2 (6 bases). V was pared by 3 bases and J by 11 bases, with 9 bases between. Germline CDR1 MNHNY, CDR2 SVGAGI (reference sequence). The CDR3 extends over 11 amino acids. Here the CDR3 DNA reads TGTGCCAGCAGTTATGTTAGCGGGCAGTATTTT. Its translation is CASSYVSGQYF.

In DNA, the CDR3 is TGTGCCAGCAGCTTCGGAGGGGATCAGCCCCAGCATTTT. As protein: CASSFGGDQPQHF. This sequence joins TRBV7-2 and TRBJ1-5; a possible D gene is TRBD1 (5 bases). CDR3 length: 13 amino acids. V lost 3 bases to trimming and J lost 5 bases, with 8 bases between them. Germline V lookup: CDR1 SGHTA, CDR2 FQGNSA.

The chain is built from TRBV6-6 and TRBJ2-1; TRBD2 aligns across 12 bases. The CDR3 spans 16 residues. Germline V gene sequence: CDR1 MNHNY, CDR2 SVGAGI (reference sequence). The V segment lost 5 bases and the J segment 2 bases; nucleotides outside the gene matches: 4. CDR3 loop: CASSPRLAGAYNEQFF. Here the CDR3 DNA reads TGTGCCAGCAGTCCACGACTAGCGGGGGCCTACAATGAGCAGTTCTTC.

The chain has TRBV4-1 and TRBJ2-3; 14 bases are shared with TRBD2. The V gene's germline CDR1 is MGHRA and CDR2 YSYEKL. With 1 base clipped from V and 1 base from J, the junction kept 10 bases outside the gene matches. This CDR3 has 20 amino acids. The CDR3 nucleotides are TGCGCCAGCAGCCAAGTAGGTAGGACTAGCGGGAGGCCCGGCACAGATACGCAGTATTTT. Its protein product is CASSQVGRTSGRPGTDTQYF.

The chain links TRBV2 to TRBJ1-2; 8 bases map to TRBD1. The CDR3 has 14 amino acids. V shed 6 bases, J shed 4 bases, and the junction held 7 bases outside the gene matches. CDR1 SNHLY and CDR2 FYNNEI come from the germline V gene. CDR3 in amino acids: CASSDQGATYGYTF. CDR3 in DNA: TGTGCCAGCAGCGACCAGGGGGCGACCTATGGCTACACCTTC.

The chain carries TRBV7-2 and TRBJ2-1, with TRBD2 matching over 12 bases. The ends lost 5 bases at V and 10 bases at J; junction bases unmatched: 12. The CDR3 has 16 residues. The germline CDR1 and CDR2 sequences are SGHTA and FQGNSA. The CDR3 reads CASSQEMTSGGPEQFF. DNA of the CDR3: TGTGCCAGCAGCCAAGAAATGACTAGCGGGGGACCGGAGCAGTTCTTC.